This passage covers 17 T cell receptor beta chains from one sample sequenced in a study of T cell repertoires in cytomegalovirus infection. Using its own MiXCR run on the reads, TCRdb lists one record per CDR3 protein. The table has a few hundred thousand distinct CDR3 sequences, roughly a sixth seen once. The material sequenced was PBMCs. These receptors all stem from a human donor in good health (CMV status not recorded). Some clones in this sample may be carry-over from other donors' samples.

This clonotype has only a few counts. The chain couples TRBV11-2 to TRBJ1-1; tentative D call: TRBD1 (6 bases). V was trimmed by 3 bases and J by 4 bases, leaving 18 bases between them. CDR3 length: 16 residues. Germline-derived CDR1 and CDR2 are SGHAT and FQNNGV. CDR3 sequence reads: CASSLGRGGRSTEAFF. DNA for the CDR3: TGTGCCAGCAGCTTGGGCCGCGGGGGGCGAAGCACTGAAGCTTTCTTT.

The DNA for the CDR3 is TGTGCCAGCTCACCCCCCGGGGTCGACACCTACGAGCAGTACTTC. This sequence encodes CASSPPGVDTYEQYF. This chain links TRBV18 with TRBJ2-7; possibly TRBD2 for D (5 bases). CDR3 length: 15 amino acids. Trimming removed 3 bases at V and 2 bases at J, with 14 bases between. The germline V gene has CDR1 KGHSH and CDR2 LQKENI.

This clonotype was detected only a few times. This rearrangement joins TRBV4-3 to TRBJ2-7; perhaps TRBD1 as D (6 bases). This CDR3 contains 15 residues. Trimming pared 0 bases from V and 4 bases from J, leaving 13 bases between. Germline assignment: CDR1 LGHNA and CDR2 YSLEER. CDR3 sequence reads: CASSQEVHREYEQYF. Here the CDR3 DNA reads TGCGCCAGCAGCCAAGAAGTACACAGGGAATACGAGCAGTACTTC.

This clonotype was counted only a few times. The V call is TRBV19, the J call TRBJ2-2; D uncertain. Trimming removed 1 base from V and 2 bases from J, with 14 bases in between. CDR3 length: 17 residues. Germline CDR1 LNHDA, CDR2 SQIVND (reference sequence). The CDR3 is CASSIAGQATNTGELFF. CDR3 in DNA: TGTGCCAGTAGTATAGCTGGGCAGGCCACAAACACCGGGGAGCTGTTTTTT.

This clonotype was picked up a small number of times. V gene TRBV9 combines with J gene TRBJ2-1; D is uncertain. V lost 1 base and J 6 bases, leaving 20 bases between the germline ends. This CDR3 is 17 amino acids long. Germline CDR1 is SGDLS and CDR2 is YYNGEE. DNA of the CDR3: TGTGCCAGCAGCGTATCACCCGCGGCTAGTTTAACCAATGAGCAGTTCTTC. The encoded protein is CASSVSPAASLTNEQFF.

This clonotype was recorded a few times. The CDR3 nucleotides are TGTGCCATCAGAGACGGGGCAACTAATGAAAAACTGTTTTTT. This encodes CAIRDGATNEKLFF. V and J are TRBV10-3 and TRBJ1-4; D call uncertain. The germline V and J ends were trimmed by 6 bases and 0 bases, with 8 bases remaining between them. Germline lookup yields CDR1 ENHRY and CDR2 SYGVKD. CDR3 length equals 14 residues.

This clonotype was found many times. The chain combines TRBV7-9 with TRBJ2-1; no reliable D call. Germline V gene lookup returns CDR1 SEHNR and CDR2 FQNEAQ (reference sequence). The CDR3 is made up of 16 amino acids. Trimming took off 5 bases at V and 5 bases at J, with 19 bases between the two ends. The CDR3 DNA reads TGTGCCAGCAGCCGTTACAGAGGAGACCCAGACAATGAGCAGTTCTTC. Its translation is CASSRYRGDPDNEQFF.

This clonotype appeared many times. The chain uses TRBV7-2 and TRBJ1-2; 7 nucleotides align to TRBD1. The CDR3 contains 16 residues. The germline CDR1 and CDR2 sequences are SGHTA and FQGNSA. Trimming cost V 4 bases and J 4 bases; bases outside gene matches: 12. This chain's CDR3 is CASSSLGPRGFYGYTF. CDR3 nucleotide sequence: TGTGCCAGCAGCTCCCTAGGACCCAGGGGGTTCTATGGCTACACCTTC.

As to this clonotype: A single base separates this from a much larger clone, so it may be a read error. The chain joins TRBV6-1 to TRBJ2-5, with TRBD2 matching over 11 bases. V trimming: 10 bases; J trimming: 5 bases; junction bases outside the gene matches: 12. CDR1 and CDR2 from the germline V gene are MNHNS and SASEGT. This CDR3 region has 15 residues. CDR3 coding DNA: TGTGCCACCTTCTCCGAGACTAGCGGGGTGGAGACCCAGTACTTC. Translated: CATFSETSGVETQYF.

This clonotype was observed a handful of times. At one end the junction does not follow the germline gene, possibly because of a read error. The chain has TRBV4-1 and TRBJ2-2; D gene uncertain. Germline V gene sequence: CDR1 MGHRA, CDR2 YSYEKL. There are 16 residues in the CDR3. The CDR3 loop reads CASSQARPPNTGELFF. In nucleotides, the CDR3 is TGTGCCAGCAGCCAAGCACGACCCCCGAACACCGGGGAGCTGTTTTTT.

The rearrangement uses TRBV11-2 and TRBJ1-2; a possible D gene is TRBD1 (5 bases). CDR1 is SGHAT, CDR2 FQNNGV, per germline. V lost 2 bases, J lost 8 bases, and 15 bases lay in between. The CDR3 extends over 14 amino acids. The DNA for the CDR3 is TGTGCCAGCAGCTTACCGGGGCCGGGAGGAGGCTACACCTTC. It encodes CASSLPGPGGGYTF.

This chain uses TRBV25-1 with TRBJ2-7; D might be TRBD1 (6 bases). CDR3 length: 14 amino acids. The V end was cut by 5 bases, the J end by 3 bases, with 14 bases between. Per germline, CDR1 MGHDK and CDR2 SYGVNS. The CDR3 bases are TGTGCCAGCAGTTCGACGGGACATATCTACGAGCAGTACTTC. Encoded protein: CASSSTGHIYEQYF.

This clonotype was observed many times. The chain's CDR3 is CASSPDRDSLYKQYF. The CDR3 nucleotides read TGTGCCAGCAGCCCCGACCGGGACAGCCTTTACAAGCAGTACTTC. The rearrangement uses TRBV7-2 and TRBJ2-7; the match to TRBD1 covers 7 bases. V lost 5 bases, J lost 8 bases, and 15 bases stayed unmatched. Germline V gene data show CDR1 as SGHTA and CDR2 as FQGNSA. CDR3 length: 15 residues. The whole variable domain, filled in from reference TRBV7-2 and TRBJ2-7, reads GAGVSQSPSNKVTEKGKDVELRCDPISGHTALYWYRQSLGQGLEFLIYFQGNSAPDKSGLPSDRFSAERTGGSVSTLTIQRTQQEDSAVYLCASSPDRDSLYKQYFGPGTRLTVT.

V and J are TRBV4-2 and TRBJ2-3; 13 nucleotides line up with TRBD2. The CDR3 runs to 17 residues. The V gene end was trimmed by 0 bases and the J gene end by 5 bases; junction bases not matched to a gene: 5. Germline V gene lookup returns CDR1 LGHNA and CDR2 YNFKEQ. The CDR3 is CASSQDRLAGGVDTQYF. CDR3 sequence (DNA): TGTGCCAGCAGCCAAGACCGACTAGCGGGGGGAGTAGATACGCAGTATTTT.

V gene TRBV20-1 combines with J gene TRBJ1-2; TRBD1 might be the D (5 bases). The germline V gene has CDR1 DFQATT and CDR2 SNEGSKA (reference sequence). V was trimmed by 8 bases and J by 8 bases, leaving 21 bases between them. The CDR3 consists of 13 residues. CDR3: CSRGTGVSGGYTF. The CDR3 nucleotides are TGCAGTCGAGGGACGGGGGTTTCGGGAGGCTACACCTTC.

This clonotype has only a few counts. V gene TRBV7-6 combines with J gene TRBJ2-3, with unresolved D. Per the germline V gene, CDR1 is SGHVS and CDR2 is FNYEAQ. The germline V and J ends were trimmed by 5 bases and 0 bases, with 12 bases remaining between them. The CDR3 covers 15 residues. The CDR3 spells CASSPRALSTDTQYF. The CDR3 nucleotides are TGTGCCAGCAGCCCTAGAGCTCTTAGCACAGATACGCAGTATTTT.

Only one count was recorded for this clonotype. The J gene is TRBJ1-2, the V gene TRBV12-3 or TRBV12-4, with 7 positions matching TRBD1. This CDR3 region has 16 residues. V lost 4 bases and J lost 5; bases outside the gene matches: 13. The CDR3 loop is CASSSGEDRFPYGYTF. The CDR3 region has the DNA TGTGCCAGCAGTTCAGGAGAGGACAGGTTTCCTTATGGCTACACCTTC.